This is a list of T cell receptor beta chains from one sample in a study of regulatory T cells in long-lasting Graves disease. From the multiplex PCR reads, TCRdb called clonotypes with MiXCR, one entry per CDR3 protein. The repertoire holds approximately 440,000 distinct CDR3 sequences, with around 20% as singletons. The input for sequencing was peripheral blood mononuclear cells (PBMCs), taken when the disease was refractory, from a patient treated with antithyroid drugs. These receptor sequences come from a female donor with Graves disease. The CDR3 runs from the conserved cysteine through the conserved F or W. The D gene is left open where the match is weak. The listing skips clone size in some rows; elsewhere it reads once, few, many or a size class.

V gene	J gene	clone size	D gene	CDR3 DNA	CDR3 protein
TRBV20-1	TRBJ1-5	-	-	TGCAGTGCTAGAGGCGCTGGACTAAGGCCCCAGCATTTT	CSARGAGLRPQHF
TRBV20-1	TRBJ2-5	many	-	TGCAGTGCTAGAGTCGGGGGAGAGACCCAGTACTTC	CSARVGGETQYF
TRBV5-1	TRBJ1-6	many	TRBD1	TGCGCCAGCAGCTTGGGGACAGGATCTTCACCCCTCCACTTT	CASSLGTGSSPLHF
TRBV19	TRBJ1-4	many	-	TGTGCCAGTAGTATGGCGGCATCCCTTACAGGGCTGTTTTTT	CASSMAASLTGLFF
TRBV15	TRBJ1-3	-	-	TGTGCCACCAGCAGTGGAGGGGGTCCGGGACCTGGAAACACCATATATTTT	CATSSGGGPGPGNTIYF
TRBV12-3/TRBV12-4	TRBJ1-2	many	-	TGTGCCAGCAGTTTAAGTAATATCGGCTACACCTTC	CASSLSNIGYTF
TRBV30	TRBJ1-2	few	TRBD1	TGTGCCCGCGGACAGGGGGGGAACTATGGCTACACCTTC	CARGQGGNYGYTF
TRBV15	TRBJ2-2	-	TRBD2	TGTGCCACCAGCAGAGAGACTAGCGGGAGTTCCCTATTGCCCTTGAACCCCGGGGAGCTGTTTTTT	CATSRETSGSSLLPLNPGELFF
TRBV14	TRBJ1-2	-	-	TGTGCCAGCAGTCAACGGGGCAGCTATGGCTACACCTTC	CASSQRGSYGYTF
TRBV6-1	TRBJ2-7	-	-	TGTGCCAGCAGCCCCCGGGCGAAGGGACCGGGGGAGCAGTACTTC	CASSPRAKGPGEQYF
TRBV19	TRBJ1-5	-	-	TGTGCCAGTAGTATGGGACGGTTCAATCAGCCCCAGCATTTT	CASSMGRFNQPQHF
TRBV7-2	TRBJ1-6	few	-	TGTGCCAGCAGCTTAGTTTCAGGCAGTTCACCCCTCCACTTT	CASSLVSGSSPLHF
TRBV7-3	TRBJ1-5	many	-	TGTGCCAGCAGTCAAATCTCGAAGGATCAGCCCCAGCATTTT	CASSQISKDQPQHF
TRBV28	TRBJ1-3	-	-	TGTGCCAGCAGTTTTCGCACGGGGGTCGGGGTCTCTGGAAACACCATATATTTT	CASSFRTGVGVSGNTIYF
TRBV4-1	TRBJ2-7	-	TRBD2	TGCGCCAGCAGCCAAGAAGGACTAGCGGGAAGGAAGCAGTACTTC	CASSQEGLAGRKQYF
TRBV28	TRBJ2-7	-	TRBD1	TGTGCCAGCAGTTCTACGGACAGGGGACCCCTACGTGAGCAGTACTTC	CASSSTDRGPLREQYF
TRBV6-2/TRBV6-3	TRBJ1-1	many	TRBD1	TGTGCCAGCAGTTATCCGATCCAGGGGGCCCAGAACACTGAAGCTTTCTTT	CASSYPIQGAQNTEAFF
TRBV20-1	TRBJ2-5	-	-	TGCAGTGCTAGCGGGATAAGGGTAGGAGAGACCCAGTACTTC	CSASGIRVGETQYF
TRBV6-1	TRBJ1-1	few	-	TGTGCCAGCAGACTCGACAGGTCCCTGAACACTGAAGCTTTCTTT	CASRLDRSLNTEAFF
TRBV6-1	TRBJ1-1	many	-	TGTGCCAGCGTAGGCCAAATGAACACTGAAGCTTTCTTT	CASVGQMNTEAFF
TRBV7-8	TRBJ2-7	few	-	TGTGCCAGCAGCCCAAGGAGGGTTTTCTACGAGCAGTACTTC	CASSPRRVFYEQYF
TRBV5-1	TRBJ1-2	few	TRBD1	TGCGCCAGCAGCGCGGGACAGGGGTACTATGGCTACACCTTC	CASSAGQGYYGYTF
TRBV7-2	TRBJ2-7	few	-	TGTGCCAGCAGCTTATTGGACTTCGGGGACGGCATGAAGTACTTC	CASSLLDFGDGMKYF
TRBV12-5	TRBJ2-7	-	TRBD1	TGTGCTAGTGGCCCGGGACAGGGTACCTACGAGCAGTACTTC	CASGPGQGTYEQYF
TRBV19	TRBJ2-7	-	-	TGTGCCGGTAGTATCTCTCCGGGGGCCCCCTACGAGCAGTACTTC	CAGSISPGAPYEQYF
TRBV7-9	TRBJ1-6	-	-	TGTGCCAGCAGCTCGGGGGGTGGGTTTTCACCCCTCCACTTT	CASSSGGGFSPLHF
TRBV5-6	TRBJ1-5	-	-	TGTGCCAGCAGCCCGTGGGAGTATAGCAATCAGCCCCAGCATTTT	CASSPWEYSNQPQHF
TRBV20-1	TRBJ1-2	-	-	TGCAGTGCTAGAGGTGACAGCTACTATGGCTACACCTTC	CSARGDSYYGYTF
TRBV7-9	TRBJ1-4	-	-	TGTGCCAGCAGCCAGGACGGAGAAAAACTGTTTTTT	CASSQDGEKLFF
TRBV18	TRBJ2-7	many	TRBD2	TGTGCCAGCAGTCCTGGACTAGCGGGAACCTACGAGCAGTACTTC	CASSPGLAGTYEQYF
TRBV5-1	TRBJ2-3	-	-	TGCGCCAGCAGCAGTATTATCTGGGGCCGCACAGATACGCAGTATTTT	CASSSIIWGRTDTQYF
TRBV29-1	TRBJ2-7	-	TRBD1	TGCAGCGTTGGGACAGGGGGCTACGAGCAGTACTTC	CSVGTGGYEQYF
TRBV6-5	TRBJ2-3	-	-	TGTGCCAGCAGTTACTCCCTGGAGGTTGCGGGGTCCACAGATACGCAGTATTTT	CASSYSLEVAGSTDTQYF
TRBV12-3/TRBV12-4	TRBJ2-7	many	TRBD2	TGTGCCAGCAGTTTATTGGCGGGAGATTACGAGCAGTACTTC	CASSLLAGDYEQYF
TRBV30	TRBJ1-2	-	TRBD1	TGTGCCTGGAGTGTATACCGCCCACAGGGGTATACCTATGGCTACACCTTC	CAWSVYRPQGYTYGYTF
TRBV6-1	TRBJ1-1	-	-	TGTGCCAGCAGCCTTTTAACAGACCCAGCCTTTGAAGCTTTCTTT	CASSLLTDPAFEAFF
TRBV7-9	TRBJ2-5	many	-	TGTGCCAGCAGCTTAAACACCCCGGAGACCCAGTACTTC	CASSLNTPETQYF
TRBV25-1	TRBJ2-3	-	TRBD1	TGTGCCAGCAGTCCAGGGGGCGTGAGGGCAGATACGCAGTATTTT	CASSPGGVRADTQYF
TRBV30	TRBJ1-1	few	-	TGTGCCTGGAGCCCGGACAGAAGAACGAACACTGAAGCTTTCTTT	CAWSPDRRTNTEAFF
TRBV28	TRBJ2-7	many	TRBD2	TGTGCCAGCAGCCGGGCGGGGACTAGCGGGAAGTACGAGCAGTACTTC	CASSRAGTSGKYEQYF
TRBV20-1	TRBJ2-1	few	TRBD2	TGCAGTGCTGCCGGACTAGCGGGAGTAGATCTATGGGATGAGCAGTTCTTC	CSAAGLAGVDLWDEQFF
TRBV20-1	TRBJ1-5	few	-	TGCAGTGCCACGACAGGTTTTAGCAATCAGCCCCAGCATTTT	CSATTGFSNQPQHF
TRBV5-1	TRBJ2-7	-	-	TGCGCCAGCGGGATTGAGCCGAGCTCCTACGAGCAGTACTTC	CASGIEPSSYEQYF
TRBV24-1	TRBJ2-6	-	-	TGTGCCACCAGTGGGGGGTTTAGAGATGGGGCCAACGTCCTGACTTTC	CATSGGFRDGANVLTF
TRBV7-2	TRBJ2-7	-	-	TGTGCCAGCAGCTTAGCGCCAAGCGGTACCGGCTCCTACGAGCAGTACTTC	CASSLAPSGTGSYEQYF
TRBV19	TRBJ1-3	-	-	TGTGCCAGTAGTATTGTCTCTGGAAACACCATATATTTT	CASSIVSGNTIYF
TRBV28	TRBJ1-5	many	TRBD1	TGTGCCAGCAGTTTCGGGACAGGGGCAAGCAATCAGCCCCAGCATTTT	CASSFGTGASNQPQHF
TRBV6-1	TRBJ2-6	many	TRBD1	TGTGCCAGCAGTATGGACAGGGGCCTTGGGGCCAACGTCCTGACTTTC	CASSMDRGLGANVLTF
TRBV19	TRBJ1-4	few	TRBD1	TGTGCCACGCGTGAGGACAGGGGGCGAAGGCTGTTTTTT	CATREDRGRRLFF
TRBV12-3/TRBV12-4	TRBJ2-7	few	-	TGTGCCAGCAGTTTAGCCCGGGATTTAGCGGCAGGCTACGAGCAGTACTTC	CASSLARDLAAGYEQYF
TRBV11-2	TRBJ1-1	many	-	TGTGCCAGCAGCGAACAGAGATCTGAAGCTTTCTTT	CASSEQRSEAFF
TRBV3-1	TRBJ1-3	few	-	TGTGCCAGCAGCCAAGGCGTCAATTCTGGAAACACCATATATTTT	CASSQGVNSGNTIYF
TRBV6-2/TRBV6-3	TRBJ2-7	few	TRBD2	TGTGCCAGCAGTTACCTCGCTATGTCCCGACTAGCGGGAGTCTACGAGCAGTACTTC	CASSYLAMSRLAGVYEQYF
TRBV6-2/TRBV6-3	TRBJ2-7	few	TRBD2	TGTGCCAGCAGACGGGGGACTAGCGGGAGGGGGGAGCAGTACTTC	CASRRGTSGRGEQYF
TRBV7-9	TRBJ1-3	-	-	TGTGCCAGCAGTCACCGGGACTACGGAAACACCATATATTTT	CASSHRDYGNTIYF
TRBV28	TRBJ2-7	many	TRBD1	TGTGCCAGCAAGCCCCAGGGACAGAATCCCTACGAGCAGTACTTC	CASKPQGQNPYEQYF
TRBV6-2/TRBV6-3	TRBJ2-1	-	TRBD2	TGTGCCAGCAGTCGTCCGAGCGGGAACTACAATGAGCAGTTCTTC	CASSRPSGNYNEQFF
TRBV29-1	TRBJ2-5	many	-	TGCAGCGTTGAAGATCTCTTCACCCAAGAGACCCAGTACTTC	CSVEDLFTQETQYF
TRBV10-3	TRBJ1-5	-	TRBD1	TGTGCCATCAGATCTGGGACAGGGAACAATCAGCCCCAGCATTTT	CAIRSGTGNNQPQHF
TRBV6-1	TRBJ2-7	few	-	TGTGCCAACCGCTTGGGGGCAGGGACCTACGAGCAGTACTTC	CANRLGAGTYEQYF